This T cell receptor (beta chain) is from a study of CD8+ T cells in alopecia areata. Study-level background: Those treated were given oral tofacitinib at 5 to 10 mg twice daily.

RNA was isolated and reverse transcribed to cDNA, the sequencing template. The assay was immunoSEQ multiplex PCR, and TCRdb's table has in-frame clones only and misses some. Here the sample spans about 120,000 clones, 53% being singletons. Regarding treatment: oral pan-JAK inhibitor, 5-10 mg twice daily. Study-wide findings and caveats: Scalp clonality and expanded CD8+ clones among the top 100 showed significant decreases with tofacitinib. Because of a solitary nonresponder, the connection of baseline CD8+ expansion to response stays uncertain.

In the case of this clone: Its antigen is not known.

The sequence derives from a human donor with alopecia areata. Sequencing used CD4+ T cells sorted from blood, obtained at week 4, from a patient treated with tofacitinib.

The CDR3 spells CASSGASGSTETQYF. The CDR3 nucleotides read TGTGCCAGCAGTGGGGCTAGCGGGAGTACGGAGACCCAGTACTTC. V and J are TRBV2 and TRBJ2-5; 10 bases map to TRBD2. CDR3 length equals 15 residues. V gave up 4 bases and J gave up 5 bases; unmatched junction bases: 7. Looked up from germline, CDR1 is SNHLY and CDR2 is FYNNEI.